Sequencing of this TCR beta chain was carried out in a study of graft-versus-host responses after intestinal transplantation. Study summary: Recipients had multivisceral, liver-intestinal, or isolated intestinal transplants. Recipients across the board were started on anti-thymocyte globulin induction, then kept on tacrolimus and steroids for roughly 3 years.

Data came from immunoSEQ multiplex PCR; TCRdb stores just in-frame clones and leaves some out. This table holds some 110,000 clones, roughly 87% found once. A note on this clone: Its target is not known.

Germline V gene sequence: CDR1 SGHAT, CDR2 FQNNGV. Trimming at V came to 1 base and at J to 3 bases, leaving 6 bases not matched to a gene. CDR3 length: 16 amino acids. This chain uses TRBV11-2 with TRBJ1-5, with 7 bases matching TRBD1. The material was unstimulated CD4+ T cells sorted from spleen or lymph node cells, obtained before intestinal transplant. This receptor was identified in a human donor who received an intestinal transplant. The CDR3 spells CASSLGATGTNQPQHF. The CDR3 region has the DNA TGTGCCAGCAGCTTAGGGGCGACAGGGACCAATCAGCCCCAGCATTTT.